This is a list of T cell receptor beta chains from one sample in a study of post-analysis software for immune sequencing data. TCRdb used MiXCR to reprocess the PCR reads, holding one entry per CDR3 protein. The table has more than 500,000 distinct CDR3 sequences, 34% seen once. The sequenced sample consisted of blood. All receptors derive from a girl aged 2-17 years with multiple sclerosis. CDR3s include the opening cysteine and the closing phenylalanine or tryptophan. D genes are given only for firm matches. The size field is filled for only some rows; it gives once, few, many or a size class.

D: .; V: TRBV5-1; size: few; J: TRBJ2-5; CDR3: CASSLPKFPQETQYF; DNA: TGCGCCAGCAGCTTACCGAAGTTCCCTCAAGAGACCCAGTACTTC
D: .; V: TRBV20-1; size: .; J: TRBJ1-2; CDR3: CSASFQGDYGYTF; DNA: TGCAGTGCTAGTTTCCAGGGAGACTATGGCTACACCTTC
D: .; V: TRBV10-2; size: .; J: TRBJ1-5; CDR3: CACGMTALDQPQHF; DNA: TGCGCCTGCGGGATGACAGCGTTGGATCAGCCCCAGCATTTT
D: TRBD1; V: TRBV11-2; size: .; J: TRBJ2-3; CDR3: CASSSTTGGATDTQYF; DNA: TGTGCCAGCAGCTCTACGACAGGGGGTGCCACAGATACGCAGTATTTT
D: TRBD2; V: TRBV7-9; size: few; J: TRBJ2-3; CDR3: CASSPSSGGTDTQYF; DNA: TGTGCCAGCAGCCCTTCTAGCGGGGGTACAGATACGCAGTATTTT
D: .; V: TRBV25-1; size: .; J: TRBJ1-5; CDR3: CASSESSPGGNQPQHF; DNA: TGTGCCAGCAGTGAAAGCTCCCCGGGCGGCAATCAGCCCCAGCATTTT
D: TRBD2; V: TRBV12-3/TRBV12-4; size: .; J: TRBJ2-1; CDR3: CASRPTSGGVSNEQFF; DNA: TGTGCCAGCAGACCGACTAGCGGGGGGGTTAGTAATGAGCAGTTCTTC
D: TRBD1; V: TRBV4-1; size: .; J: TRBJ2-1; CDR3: CARTWTGGNEQFF; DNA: TGCGCCAGGACCTGGACAGGGGGCAATGAGCAGTTCTTC
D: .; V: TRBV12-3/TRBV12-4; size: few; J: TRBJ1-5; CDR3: CASSLSVSGGSQPQHF; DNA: TGTGCCAGCAGTCTTAGTGTATCGGGGGGCTCGCAGCCCCAGCATTTT
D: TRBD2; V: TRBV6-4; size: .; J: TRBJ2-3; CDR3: CASIWRGIGDTQYF; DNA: TGTGCCAGCATCTGGCGGGGGATAGGAGATACGCAGTATTTT
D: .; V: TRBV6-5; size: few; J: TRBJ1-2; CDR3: CASSWTILGERGYTF; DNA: TGTGCCAGCAGTTGGACAATTTTGGGGGAGCGAGGCTACACCTTC
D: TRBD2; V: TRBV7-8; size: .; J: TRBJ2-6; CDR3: CASSFNTDLGGPDSGANVLTF; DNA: TGTGCCAGCAGCTTTAACACGGACTTGGGAGGGCCTGACTCTGGGGCCAACGTCCTGACTTTC
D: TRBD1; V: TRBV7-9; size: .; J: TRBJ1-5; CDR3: CASSSTGTWANQPQHF; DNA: TGTGCCAGCAGCTCGACAGGGACGTGGGCCAATCAGCCCCAGCATTTT
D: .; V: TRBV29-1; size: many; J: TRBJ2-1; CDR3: CSVDSYNEQFF; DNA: TGCAGCGTTGACTCCTACAATGAGCAGTTCTTC
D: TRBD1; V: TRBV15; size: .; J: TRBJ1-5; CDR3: CAGNGTGTPPPGQPQHF; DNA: TGTGCCGGTAACGGGACAGGTACTCCCCCCCCCGGTCAGCCCCAGCATTTT
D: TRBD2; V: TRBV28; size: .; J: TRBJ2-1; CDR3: CASSFPLGTSATNEQFF; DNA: TGTGCCAGCAGTTTTCCTCTCGGGACTAGCGCTACTAATGAGCAGTTCTTC
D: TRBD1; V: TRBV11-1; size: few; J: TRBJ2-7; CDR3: CASSLLTGAGEQYF; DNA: TGTGCCAGCAGCTTACTCACAGGGGCAGGCGAGCAGTACTTC
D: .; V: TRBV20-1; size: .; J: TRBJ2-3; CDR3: CSASRQPTDTQYF; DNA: TGCAGTGCTTCTCGACAGCCTACAGATACGCAGTATTTT
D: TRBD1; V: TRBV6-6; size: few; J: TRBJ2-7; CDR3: CASRAGTGGYEQYF; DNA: TGTGCCAGCAGGGCCGGGACAGGGGGTTACGAGCAGTACTTC